This T cell receptor beta chain comes out of a study of tumor-infiltrating lymphocytes in primary liver carcinoma. With respect to this clonotype: Antigen unknown. Its ends do not fully match the called genes, so a read error is possible.

Each 20-30 mg portion of unsorted bulk tissue served as the source for co-extraction of RNA and DNA. Findings and limits, study-wide: All five tumor regions shared only about 7-25% of top clones.

Germline V gene sequence: CDR1 SGHRS, CDR2 YFSETQ. The CDR3 runs to 15 residues. Synthesis of TCR beta cDNA was carried out from about 500 ng total RNA with a constant-region primer. Three nested multiplex PCR rounds, a slightly modified ARM-PCR method, built the TCR beta libraries. A C-beta reverse primer was combined with TRBV1-TRBV30 forward primers in the first two PCR rounds, and each round had approximately 9 cycles. A single record per CDR3 protein comes from TCRdb applying MiXCR to the multiplex PCR reads. The sample carries about 190,000 distinct CDR3 sequences, 85% recorded once. The rearrangement uses TRBV5-1 and TRBJ2-3; D gene ambiguous. This clonotype originated in a man aged 35-49 years with primary liver carcinoma and hepatitis B virus infection. The sample taken for sequencing was tumor tissue from primary liver carcinoma. The DNA for the CDR3 is TGCGCCGGCAGCTTGGAAGGCTTTACCACAGATACGCGGTATTTT. This sequence encodes CAGSLEGFTTDTRYF.